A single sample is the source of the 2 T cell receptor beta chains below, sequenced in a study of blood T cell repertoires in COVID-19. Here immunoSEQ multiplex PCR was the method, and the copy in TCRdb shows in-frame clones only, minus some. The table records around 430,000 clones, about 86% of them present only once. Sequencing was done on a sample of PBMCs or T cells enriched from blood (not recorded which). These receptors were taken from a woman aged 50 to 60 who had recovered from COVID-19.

In DNA, the CDR3 is TGTGCCAGCAGTGCGTCACATGGTTCTGGAAACACCATATATTTT. Amino acid sequence: CASSASHGSGNTIYF. The chain uses TRBV6-4 and TRBJ1-3; D is undetermined. This CDR3 spans 15 amino acids. In germline, CDR1 is MRHNA, CDR2 SNTAGT. Trimming took 4 bases from V and 1 from J, leaving 11 bases between them.

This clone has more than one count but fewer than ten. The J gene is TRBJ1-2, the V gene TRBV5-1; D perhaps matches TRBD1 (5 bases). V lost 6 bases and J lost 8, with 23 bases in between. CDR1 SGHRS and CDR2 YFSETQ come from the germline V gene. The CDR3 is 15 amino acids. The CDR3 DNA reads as TGCGCCAGCAACCACGGGACTGGGCAGGGAGGAGGCTACACCTTC. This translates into CASNHGTGQGGGYTF.